The 10 T cell receptor beta chains presented below share a single source sample, sequenced in a study of T cells in localized non-small cell lung cancer. Produced via immunoSEQ multiplex PCR; TCRdb's table is partial and in-frame only. The sample holds approximately 31,000 clones, around 90% seen once. Source: peripheral blood, taken before any cancer treatment. These receptor sequences come from an older female donor with stage I lung adenocarcinoma.

The V and J genes are TRBV29-1 and TRBJ1-2; D is unresolved. The CDR3 consists of 13 residues. Germline-derived CDR1 and CDR2 are SQVTM and ANQGSEA. V was cut by 6 bases and J by 5 bases, with 16 bases left in between. The CDR3 loop reads CSVRDPTLYGYTF. The CDR3 DNA reads as TGCAGCGTGAGGGATCCTACCCTGTATGGCTACACCTTC.

This clone came up once. The J gene is TRBJ2-7, the V gene TRBV7-6, with D possibly TRBD1 on 5 matching bases. CDR1 and CDR2 (germline): SGHVS, FNYEAQ. The CDR3 is 14 residues long. Trimming removed 2 bases at V and 1 base at J, with 9 bases between. CDR3 sequence reads: CASSLLTASYEQYF. CDR3 bases: TGTGCCAGCAGCTTACTGACAGCTTCCTACGAGCAGTACTTC.

CDR3 in amino acids: CASSDGSGRGPTDTQYF. DNA of the CDR3: TGTGCCAGCAGCGACGGGAGCGGGAGGGGTCCCACAGATACGCAGTATTTT. This chain uses TRBV7-2 with TRBJ2-3, with 10 bases matching TRBD2. The germline V gene has CDR1 SGHTA and CDR2 FQGNSA. There are 17 residues in the CDR3. The J segment lost 2 bases and the V segment lost 5 bases, leaving 10 bases of the junction unmatched. Supplemented by reference TRBV7-2 and TRBJ2-3, the full variable domain reads GAGVSQSPSNKVTEKGKDVELRCDPISGHTALYWYRQSLGQGLEFLIYFQGNSAPDKSGLPSDRFSAERTGGSVSTLTIQRTQQEDSAVYLCASSDGSGRGPTDTQYFGPGTRLTVL.

This sequence joins TRBV7-6 and TRBJ1-3; TRBD1 is a possible D gene (6 bases). The V end was cut by 5 bases, the J end by 2 bases, with 19 bases between. CDR1 and CDR2 (germline): SGHVS, FNYEAQ. This CDR3 is 17 amino acids long. The DNA for the CDR3 is TGTGCCAGCAGCCCCTATAATCGGGGGGCCGCTGGAAACACCATATATTTT. Translating it yields CASSPYNRGAAGNTIYF.

The rearrangement links TRBV7-2 to TRBJ2-1; 10 nucleotides agree with TRBD2. The CDR3 contains 17 residues. V shed 5 bases, J shed 2 bases, and the junction held 9 bases outside the gene matches. Germline lookup yields CDR1 SGHTA and CDR2 FQGNSA. The CDR3 DNA reads as TGTGCCAGCAGCCCCTCTCTAGCGGGAGTTGCCTACAATGAGCAGTTCTTC. Translating gives CASSPSLAGVAYNEQFF.

The chain recombines TRBV19 with TRBJ2-1; D gene ambiguous. Trimming took 5 bases from V and 2 from J, leaving 4 bases between them. Germline V CDR1 and CDR2: LNHDA, SQIVND (reference sequence). This CDR3 contains 12 residues. The CDR3 protein is CASSAAYNEQFF. For the CDR3, the DNA is TGTGCCAGTAGTGCTGCCTACAATGAGCAGTTCTTC.

This chain uses TRBV19 with TRBJ1-5; a possible D gene is TRBD1 (5 bases). Germline lookup yields CDR1 LNHDA and CDR2 SQIVND (reference sequence). The CDR3 length is 14 residues. The V gene lost 3 bases and the J gene lost 3 bases, with 9 bases spanning the gap. The CDR3 nucleotides are TGTGCCAGTAGTATGGGACGGACCAATCAGCCCCAGCATTTT. As protein: CASSMGRTNQPQHF.

This clone was observed once. A read error may account for a junction end that differs from germline. This CDR3 is also generated by other DNA sequences in the sample. The V gene is TRBV18, the J gene TRBJ1-1; 7 bases map to TRBD1. The length of the CDR3 is 14 residues. CDR1 is KGHSH, CDR2 LQKENI, per germline. CDR3 in amino acids: CASSPQGQYTEAFF. CDR3 in DNA: TGTGCCAGCTCACCACAGGGACAGTACACTGAGGCTTTCTTT.

The V gene is TRBV10-3, the J gene TRBJ1-2; D remains unclear. Germline V CDR1 and CDR2: ENHRY, SYGVKD. V lost 8 bases, J lost 2 bases, and 9 bases lay in between. CDR3 length equals 12 residues. CDR3 bases: TGTGCCATCGGACGAGAAAACTATGGCTACACCTTC. It specifies CAIGRENYGYTF.

The chain carries TRBV7-2 and TRBJ2-1; TRBD1 is a possible D gene (6 bases). The length of the CDR3 is 19 residues. V lost 5 bases and J 5 bases, leaving 28 bases between the germline ends. Germline lookup yields CDR1 SGHTA and CDR2 FQGNSA. In nucleotides, the CDR3 is TGTGCCAGCAGCGCCAGAGTGTCCAGGGGCGAATATAAGAACAATGAGCAGTTCTTC. It translates to CASSARVSRGEYKNNEQFF.